The 9 T cell receptor beta chains listed next were all sequenced from one sample in a study of shared T cell receptors in the human thymus. The method was immunoSEQ multiplex PCR; TCRdb's version includes in-frame clones alone and lacks a portion of them. Found here are some 720,000 clones, around nine tenths of them singletons; the top ten hold around 0.0099%. These data were likewise used in another study, on human thymus T cells.

Sample: thymocytes. These TCRs come from a boy younger than two with a congenital heart defect.

V gene TRBV4-3 combines with J gene TRBJ2-2, with TRBD2 matching 7 bases. V gave up 1 base and J gave up 0 bases; unmatched junction bases: 5. Germline values: CDR1 LGHNA, CDR2 YSLEER. The CDR3 length is 17 residues. The CDR3 sequence is CASSQVVGLANTGELFF. In DNA, the CDR3 is TGCGCCAGCAGCCAAGTAGTAGGACTAGCGAACACCGGGGAGCTGTTTTTT.

The chain carries TRBV11-2 and TRBJ1-3, with unresolved D. The CDR3 has 17 residues. With 7 bases removed from V and 0 bases from J, the gap between germline ends came to 19 bases. CDR1 is SGHAT, CDR2 FQNNGV, per germline. Here the CDR3 reads CASIPEPRVSSGNTIYF. CDR3 coding DNA: TGTGCCAGCATCCCTGAACCCCGGGTCAGCTCTGGAAACACCATATATTTT.

The chain is built from TRBV7-6 and TRBJ2-1; TRBD2 matches at 11 bases. The CDR3 covers 17 residues. Losses at the gene ends were 5 bases for V and 2 bases for J; bases not matched to a gene: 8. In germline, CDR1 is SGHVS, CDR2 FNYEAQ. CDR3 sequence: CASSELLAGETYNEQFF. CDR3 DNA: TGTGCCAGCAGCGAACTACTAGCGGGAGAGACCTACAATGAGCAGTTCTTC.

In its sample, this clone was seen once. This chain joins TRBV5-4 and TRBJ2-5, with TRBD2 identical over 7 bases. Germline CDR1 is SGHNT and CDR2 is YYREEE (reference sequence). The CDR3 loop spans 18 amino acids. V shed 4 bases and J 7 bases; nucleotides not matched to a gene: 22. The CDR3 protein is CASSAEPSGRRGGWTQYF. CDR3 bases: TGTGCCAGCAGCGCGGAGCCTAGCGGCAGGAGGGGAGGGTGGACCCAGTACTTC.

The chain links TRBV2 to TRBJ2-3; 10 nucleotides line up with TRBD2. V was pared by 2 bases and J by 1 base, with 0 bases of the junction left unmatched. Germline V CDR1 and CDR2: SNHLY, FYNNEI. This CDR3 spans 15 amino acids. CDR3 in DNA: TGTGCCAGCAGTGAACTAGCGGGAGGCACAGATACGCAGTATTTT. This codes for CASSELAGGTDTQYF.

The gene calls are TRBV27 and TRBJ1-4, with TRBD1 matching 7 bases. The V and J ends lost 6 bases and 3 bases, in that order; junction bases with no gene match: 7. The CDR3 extends over 15 amino acids. Germline V gene sequence: CDR1 MNHEY, CDR2 SMNVEV (reference sequence). CDR3 sequence: CASSSRQGANEKLFF. Written as DNA, the CDR3 is TGTGCCAGCAGCTCTAGACAGGGAGCTAATGAAAAACTGTTTTTT.

This sequence joins TRBV11-2 and TRBJ2-7, with a possible D match to TRBD2 (5 bases). The V gene lost 4 bases and the J gene lost 2 bases, with 12 bases spanning the gap. The CDR3 extends over 14 amino acids. The germline CDR1 and CDR2 sequences are SGHAT and FQNNGV. CDR3 residues: CASSSRRPPYEQYF. The DNA of the CDR3 is TGTGCCAGCAGCTCGAGGAGGCCCCCCTACGAGCAGTACTTC.

This chain links TRBV28 with TRBJ1-2; D is uncertain. Trimming removed 0 bases at V and 3 bases at J, with 11 bases between. The CDR3 is made up of 15 amino acids. CDR1 and CDR2 from the germline V gene are MDHEN and SYDVKM. The CDR3 bases are TGTGCCAGCAGTTTATGCTTGACTCCCTACTATGGCTACACCTTC. Protein: CASSLCLTPYYGYTF.

Comments on this clone: Within the sample, other DNA sequences also encode this same CDR3. The chain couples TRBV29-1 to TRBJ2-2; TRBD1 matches at 7 bases. CDR1 and CDR2 (germline): SQVTM, ANQGSEA. The CDR3 is 13 residues long. The junction had 1 base not matched to a gene; V was cut back by 5 bases and J by 1 base. The CDR3 protein is CSVRQGNTGELFF. Here the CDR3 DNA reads TGCAGCGTTCGACAGGGGAACACCGGGGAGCTGTTTTTT.